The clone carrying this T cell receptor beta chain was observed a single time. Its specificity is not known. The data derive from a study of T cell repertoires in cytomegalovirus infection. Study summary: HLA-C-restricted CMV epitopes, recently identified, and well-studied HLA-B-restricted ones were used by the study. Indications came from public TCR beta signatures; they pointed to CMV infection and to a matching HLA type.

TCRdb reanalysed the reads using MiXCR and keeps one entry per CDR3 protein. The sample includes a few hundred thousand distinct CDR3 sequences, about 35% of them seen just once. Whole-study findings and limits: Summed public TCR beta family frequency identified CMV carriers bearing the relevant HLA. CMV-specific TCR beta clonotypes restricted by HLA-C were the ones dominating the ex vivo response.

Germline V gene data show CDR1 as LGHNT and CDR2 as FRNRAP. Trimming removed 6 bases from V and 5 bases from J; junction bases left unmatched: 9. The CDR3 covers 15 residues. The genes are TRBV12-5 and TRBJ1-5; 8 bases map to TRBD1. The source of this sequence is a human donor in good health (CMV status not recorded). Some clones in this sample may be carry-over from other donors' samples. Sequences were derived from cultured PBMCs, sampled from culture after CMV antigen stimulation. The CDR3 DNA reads TGTGCTAGTGGATCGACAGGGGAAGCATATCAGCCCCAGCATTTT. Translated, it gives CASGSTGEAYQPQHF.